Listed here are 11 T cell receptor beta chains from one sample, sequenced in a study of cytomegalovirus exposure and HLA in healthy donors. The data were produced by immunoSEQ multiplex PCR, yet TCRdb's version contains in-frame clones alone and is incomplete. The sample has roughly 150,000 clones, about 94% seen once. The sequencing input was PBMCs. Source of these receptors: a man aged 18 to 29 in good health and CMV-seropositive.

The CDR3 sequence is CASSLGRAYSTDTQYF. CDR3 in DNA: TGCGCCAGCAGCTTGGGGAGGGCCTATAGCACAGATACGCAGTATTTT. This chain connects TRBV5-1 to TRBJ2-3, with D tentatively TRBD2 (6 bases). Germline V gene lookup returns CDR1 SGHRS and CDR2 YFSETQ. This CDR3 spans 16 amino acids. V shed 0 bases and J shed 0 bases, with 11 bases lying between them.

The CDR3: CASSSYTQGDETEAFF. CDR3 nucleotide sequence: TGTGCCAGCAGTTCTTATACACAGGGAGATGAAACTGAAGCTTTCTTT. The chain uses TRBV28 and TRBJ1-1; possibly TRBD1 for D (6 bases). CDR1 is MDHEN and CDR2 is SYDVKM in the germline V gene. Trimming removed 4 bases from V and 5 bases from J, with 20 bases in between. This CDR3 comprises 16 residues.

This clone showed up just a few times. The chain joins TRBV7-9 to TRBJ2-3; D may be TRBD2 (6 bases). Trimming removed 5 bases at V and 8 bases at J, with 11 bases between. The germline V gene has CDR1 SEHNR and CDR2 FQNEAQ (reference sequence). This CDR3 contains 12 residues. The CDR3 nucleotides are TGTGCCAGCAGCCCGGGGGACGGTACGCAGTATTTT. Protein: CASSPGDGTQYF.

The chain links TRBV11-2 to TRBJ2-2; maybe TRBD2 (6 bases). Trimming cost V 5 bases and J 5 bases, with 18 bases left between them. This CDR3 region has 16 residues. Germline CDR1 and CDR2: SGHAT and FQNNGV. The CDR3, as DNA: TGTGCCAGCAGCCCCTTAACCGGGAGCTTAACCGGGGAGCTGTTTTTT. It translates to CASSPLTGSLTGELFF.

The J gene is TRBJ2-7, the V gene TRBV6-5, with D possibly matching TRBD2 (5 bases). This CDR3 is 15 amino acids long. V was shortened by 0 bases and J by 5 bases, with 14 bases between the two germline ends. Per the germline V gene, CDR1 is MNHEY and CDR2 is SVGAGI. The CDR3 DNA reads TGTGCCAGCAGTTACTCGGGGAGTTTACGGGACGAGCAGTACTTC. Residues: CASSYSGSLRDEQYF.

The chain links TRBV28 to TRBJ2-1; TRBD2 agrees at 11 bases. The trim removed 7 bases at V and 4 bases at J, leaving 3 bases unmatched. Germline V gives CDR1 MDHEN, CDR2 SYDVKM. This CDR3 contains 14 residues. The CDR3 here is CASKTSGDYNEQFF. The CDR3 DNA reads TGTGCCAGCAAGACTAGCGGGGATTACAATGAGCAGTTCTTC.

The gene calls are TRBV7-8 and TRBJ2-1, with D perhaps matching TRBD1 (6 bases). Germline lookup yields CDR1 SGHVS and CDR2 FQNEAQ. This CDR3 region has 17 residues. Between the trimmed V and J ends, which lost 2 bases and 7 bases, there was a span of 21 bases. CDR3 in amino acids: CASSLRRGEAISNEQFF. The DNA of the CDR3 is TGTGCCAGCAGCTTACGCAGGGGAGAGGCGATTTCAAATGAGCAGTTCTTC.

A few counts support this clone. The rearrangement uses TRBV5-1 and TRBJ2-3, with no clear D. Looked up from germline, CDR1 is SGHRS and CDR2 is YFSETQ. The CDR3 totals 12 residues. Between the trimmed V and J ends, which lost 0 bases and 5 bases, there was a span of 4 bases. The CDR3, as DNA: TGCGCCAGCAGCTTGGATATAGATACGCAGTATTTT. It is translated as CASSLDIDTQYF.

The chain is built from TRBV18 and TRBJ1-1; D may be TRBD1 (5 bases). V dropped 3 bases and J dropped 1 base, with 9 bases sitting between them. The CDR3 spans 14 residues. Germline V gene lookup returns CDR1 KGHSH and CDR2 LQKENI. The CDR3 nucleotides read TGTGCCAGCTCACCGTTCGACAGGAACACTGAAGCTTTCTTT. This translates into CASSPFDRNTEAFF.

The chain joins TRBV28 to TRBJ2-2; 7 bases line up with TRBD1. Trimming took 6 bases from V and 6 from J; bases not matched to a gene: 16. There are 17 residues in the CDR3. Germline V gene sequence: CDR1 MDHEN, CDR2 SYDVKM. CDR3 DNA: TGTGCCAGCAGCCCCCAGATCCCGACAGGGCCTCCCGGGGAGCTGTTTTTT. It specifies CASSPQIPTGPPGELFF.

CDR3 residues: CAVRAGDGETQYF. The DNA for the CDR3 is TGTGCCGTTAGAGCGGGAGATGGAGAGACCCAGTACTTC. The chain uses TRBV6-5 and TRBJ2-5; 8 bases match TRBD2. With V trimmed by 11 bases and J by 4 bases, 9 bases remained unmatched. The CDR3 sequence is 13 residues long. Germline V lookup: CDR1 MNHEY, CDR2 SVGAGI.